Sequencing of this T cell receptor beta chain was carried out in a study of cytomegalovirus exposure and HLA in healthy donors. General study results and limits: Most subjects had HLA-A and HLA-B alleles reportedly predicted accurately by TCR beta sequences. TCR beta sequences numbering roughly 18,000 were associated with HLA alleles at 0.05 false discovery rate in a later analysis.

The PCR made use of 60 Vbeta and 13 Jbeta primers. Some clones are missing from TCRdb's copy, which holds only in-frame ones; the method was immunoSEQ multiplex PCR. Here the sample spans fewer than 200,000 clones, approximately 79% being singletons. To note about this clone: What it recognizes is unknown.

Trimming pared 1 base from V and 4 bases from J, leaving 11 bases between. This CDR3 spans 15 amino acids. Germline CDR1 WNHNN, CDR2 SYGVQD (reference sequence). The source of this sequence is a man between 35 and 55 years old in good health and CMV-seropositive. Sequenced sample: PBMCs. The V gene is TRBV10-1, the J gene TRBJ2-1; maybe TRBD2 (6 bases). Here the CDR3 reads CASSELEGLYNEQFF. In DNA, the CDR3 is TGCGCCAGCAGTGAGTTGGAGGGCCTTTACAATGAGCAGTTCTTC.